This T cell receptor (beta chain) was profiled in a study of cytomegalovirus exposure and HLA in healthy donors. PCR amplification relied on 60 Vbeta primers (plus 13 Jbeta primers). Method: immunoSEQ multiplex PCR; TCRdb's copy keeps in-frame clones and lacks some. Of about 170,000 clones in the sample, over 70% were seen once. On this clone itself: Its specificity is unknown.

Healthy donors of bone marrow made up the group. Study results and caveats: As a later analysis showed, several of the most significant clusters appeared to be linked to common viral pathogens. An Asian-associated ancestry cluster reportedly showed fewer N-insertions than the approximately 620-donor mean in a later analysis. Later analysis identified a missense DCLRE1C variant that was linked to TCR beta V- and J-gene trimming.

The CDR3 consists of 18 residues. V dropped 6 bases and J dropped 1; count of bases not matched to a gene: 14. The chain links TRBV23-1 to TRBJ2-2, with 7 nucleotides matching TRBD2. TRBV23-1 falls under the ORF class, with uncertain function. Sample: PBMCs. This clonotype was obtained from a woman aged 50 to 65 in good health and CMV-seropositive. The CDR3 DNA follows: TGCGCCAGCAGCCTTCCCCCTGGCCAGCGGGAGAACACCGGGGAGCTGTTTTTT. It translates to CASSLPPGQRENTGELFF.